This T cell receptor (beta chain) was observed in a study of post-analysis software for immune sequencing data (dated by TCRdb to about 2015). Background on the whole study: Recorded disease courses included relapsing-remitting, secondary progressive and progressive-relapsing multiple sclerosis, with some patients lacking subtype annotation. A subset of samples was prepared in parallel using single-end sample barcoding, then pooled and co-amplified after Illumina adapter ligation. The patient repertoires were compared against some twelve previously published healthy control repertoires obtained from donors aged 6 to 25 years. What the research found in general, with its limitations: When samples were clustered directly using the F measure, samples prepared in the same batch co-clustered strongly, which prompted a batch-effect correction. Multiple sclerosis patients had significantly lower normalized Chao1 diversity than controls, a result that suggests substantial peripheral T-cell clonal expansion. Four to six TRBV segments, including TRBV5-6, TRBV5-1 and TRBV20-1, were significantly more frequent in patients than controls. The control group was slightly older than the multiple sclerosis patient group.

CDR1 and CDR2, per the germline V gene (reference sequence), are DFQATT and SNEGSKA. The V end loses 3 bases and the J end loses 0 bases, and a stretch of 9 bases separates them. The CDR3, from cysteine to phenylalanine, totals 14 residues. Only the CDR3 DNA is retained, 42 bases long and in frame from the first base. To demonstrate the VDJtools post-analysis software, TCR beta repertoires were profiled from the peripheral blood of about 14 young patients with multiple sclerosis. The multiple sclerosis patients were children and adolescents ranging in age from 6 to 15 years. Details on this clonotype: Its antigen has not been determined. Qualities for individual bases were not recorded, and no much larger clone is one base off.

Receptor libraries were prepared by PCR. These reads were obtained on an Illumina HiSeq 2500. Unique molecular identifiers were incorporated into TCR beta cDNA libraries to reduce PCR and sequencing biases. Some 500,000 cDNA molecules were obtained for every 1 to 10 million input T cells, so each molecule roughly corresponded to one T cell. The patient libraries were prepared and sequenced using the same protocol as the earlier healthy control dataset. Within a given batch, samples were prepared together, multiplexed and sequenced on the same HiSeq lane. Processing in the source paper ran as follows. Raw barcoded reads were processed with MIGEC, discarding single-read molecular identifier groups before consensus assembly and CDR3 extraction. Clonotype tables were post-analysed with VDJtools, normalizing diversity by down-sampling all datasets to the smallest sample size. Repertoire overlap clustering matched CDR3 amino acid but not nucleotide sequences to correct batch-related cross-sample contamination. The public reads were run again by TCRdb, first through fastp at Q25 and then through MiXCR, and only productive beta chains were kept. Rows are combined by CDR3 protein, so each entry shows the most common genes and DNA. What appears here as the V and J calls and clone size reflects TCRdb's work, not the paper's. A total of approximately 770,000 distinct CDR3 sequences appear in this sample, 40% to 55% of them only once. The top ten constitute just under 5% of the sample.

The sample was blood. Recombination joined TRBV20-1 with TRBJ2-1, with no confidently assigned D gene. This receptor was identified in a girl aged 10 to 17 with multiple sclerosis. The CDR3 reads CSASGPSSYNEQFF. The DNA sequence follows: TGCAGTGCTAGCGGCCCAAGCTCCTACAATGAGCAGTTCTTC.